This TCR beta chain was obtained from a study of blood T cell repertoires in COVID-19. This clone was detected a few times. This table comes from immunoSEQ multiplex PCR, and its TCRdb copy is limited to in-frame clones, with some not included. The profile shows roughly 280,000 clones, about 88% of them singletons. This CDR3 contains 11 residues. This TCR was recovered from a woman younger than 45 with COVID-19, enrolled during active disease. The sample was peripheral blood. The chain recombines TRBV21-1 with TRBJ1-1. TRBV21-1 is a pseudogene locus. CDR3 in DNA: TGTGCCAGCAATAGAGACACTGAAGCTTTCTTT. It is translated as CASNRDTEAFF.